This TCR beta chain was documented in a study of neurological immune-mediated disorders. MiXCR was run by TCRdb on the 5' RACE reads, yielding one entry per CDR3 protein. The sample lists roughly 75,000 distinct CDR3 sequences, roughly an eighth seen once, with approximately 4.6% in the top ten. V lost 6 bases to trimming and J lost 5 bases, with 14 bases between them. The CDR3 is 14 residues long. Sample time point: longitudinal time-point 1 (baseline). Many counts were recorded for this clonotype. Sequenced sample: PBMCs. V is TRBV12-3 or TRBV12-4 and J is TRBJ1-5, with D perhaps matching TRBD1 (6 bases). The source of this sequence is a female donor with HTLV-1-associated myelopathy (HAM/TSP). CDR3 loop: CASRTQGAHQPQHF. The DNA for the CDR3 is TGTGCCAGCAGGACACAGGGTGCTCATCAGCCCCAGCATTTT.